The sequence of this T cell receptor beta chain was determined in a study of monozygotic twins with inflammatory bowel disease. The CDR3 length is 18 residues. CDR1 and CDR2 (germline): LNHDA, SQIVND (reference sequence). No sorting of T cells preceded isolation of total RNA from whole blood. TCRdb reprocessed the 5' RACE reads and reports one entry per CDR3 protein, with no DNA. The table for this sample gives around 450,000 distinct CDR3 sequences. The source of this sequence is a human donor with ulcerative colitis or Crohn's disease, or a healthy co-twin of an affected twin (not recorded which). The sample consisted of blood. The gene calls are TRBV19 and TRBJ2-1; the D gene TCRdb calls, TRBD2, cannot be checked with no DNA. This chain's CDR3 is CASSMGSGGPYSYNEQFF.